This record looks at one T cell receptor (beta chain) sequence and its context. Its antigen is currently unknown. The protocol attached unique molecular identifiers to individual cDNA molecules. TCRdb called the 5' RACE reads again in MiXCR, with one record for every CDR3 protein. The sample has 30,000 to 40,000 distinct CDR3 sequences; roughly 7.1% are singletons. The data stem from a study of early T cells in non-severe SARS-CoV-2 infection. Study-wide background: The input, bulk RNA from unsorted whole blood, was sequenced, and chains were unpaired. Study conclusions and caveats: Matches to VDJdb favored anti-spike CD8 responses and missed private and CD4 specificities.

The sequences come from whole blood, collected at baseline. The receptor was isolated from an adult who was a healthcare worker with PCR-confirmed SARS-CoV-2 infection or an uninfected control (not recorded which).

CDR3 DNA: TGTGCCAGCAGCTTAGCGGGAGGGCGGGGCACAGATACGCAGTATTTT. Protein product: CASSLAGGRGTDTQYF. The rearrangement joins TRBV7-2 to TRBJ2-3; 7 bases fit TRBD2. CDR1 is SGHTA and CDR2 is FQGNSA in the germline V gene. V was clipped by 0 bases and J by 1 base; unmatched bases: 4. CDR3 length: 16 amino acids.